These 30 T cell receptor beta chains were sequenced from one sample in a study of cytomegalovirus exposure and HLA in healthy donors. 60 Vbeta and 13 Jbeta primers were used in PCR. Data came from immunoSEQ multiplex PCR; TCRdb stores just in-frame clones and leaves some out. The table lists about 190,000 clones, approximately 84% of them singletons. Sequenced material: PBMCs. The receptors originated from a middle-aged man in good health and CMV-seronegative.

The genes are TRBV5-1 and TRBJ2-3; 8 positions agree with TRBD1. The V and J ends lost 4 bases and 5 bases, in that order; junction bases with no gene match: 12. The germline gives CDR1 SGHRS, CDR2 YFSETQ. CDR3 length: 16 amino acids. The DNA for the CDR3 is TGCGCCAGCAGCCCTCGGACAGGGTTCGGGGAAGATACGCAGTATTTT. Protein: CASSPRTGFGEDTQYF.

The chain couples TRBV27 to TRBJ2-7, with TRBD1 matching over 11 bases. CDR1 is MNHEY and CDR2 is SMNVEV in the germline V gene (reference sequence). The CDR3 is 16 residues long. The V segment lost 3 bases and the J segment 7 bases; nucleotides outside the gene matches: 11. CDR3 region: CASSFSSDRGLKEQYF. CDR3 nucleotides: TGTGCCAGCAGTTTTTCCTCGGACAGGGGGCTGAAAGAGCAGTACTTC.

This sequence joins TRBV21-1 and TRBJ2-7; no DNA check was done on the table's D call, TRBD1. TRBV21-1 is deemed a pseudogene. The CDR3 runs to 16 residues. The CDR3 DNA sequence: TGTGCCAGCAGCAAGCACACAGGCTCTCAATCCTACGAGCAGTACTTC. Protein product: CASSKHTGSQSYEQYF.

This clone was seen a handful of times. The V and J genes are TRBV2 and TRBJ1-1; D ambiguous. Trimming removed 8 bases at V and 3 bases at J, with 13 bases between. Germline CDR1 is SNHLY and CDR2 is FYNNEI. CDR3 length equals 13 residues. CDR3 DNA: TGTGCCAGCGCGGGTATAGTATACACTGAAGCTTTCTTT. Its translation is CASAGIVYTEAFF.

In nucleotides, the CDR3 is TGTGCCAGCACGAATTTGGAGGGCTACACCTTC. Translating it yields CASTNLEGYTF. This chain links TRBV6-1 with TRBJ1-2; D ambiguous. The CDR3 covers 11 residues. Germline V CDR1 and CDR2: MNHNS, SASEGT. Trimming cost V 7 bases and J 8 bases, with 11 bases left between them.

The gene calls are TRBV7-2 and TRBJ2-5, with 10 nucleotides matching TRBD2. J gave up 11 bases and V 2 bases, and 8 bases lay outside the gene matches. The V gene's germline CDR1 is SGHTA and CDR2 FQGNSA. This CDR3 contains 14 residues. CDR3 residues: CASSLSSGGGEQYF. Here the CDR3 DNA reads TGTGCCAGCAGCTTATCGAGCGGGGGGGGTGAGCAGTACTTC.

This clone was detected only once. The chain links TRBV4-1 to TRBJ1-4, with TRBD1 as a possible D gene (6 bases). V was shortened by 8 bases and J by 8 bases, with 21 bases between the two germline ends. Germline assignment: CDR1 MGHRA and CDR2 YSYEKL. The CDR3 loop spans 15 amino acids. This chain's CDR3 is CASGGTGTSGEKLFF. The CDR3 DNA follows: TGCGCCAGCGGCGGAACCGGGACAAGTGGGGAAAAACTGTTTTTT.

This clone was recorded a few times. V and J are TRBV7-2 and TRBJ1-6, with a tentative D call TRBD1 (6 bases). The germline V and J ends were trimmed by 1 base and 9 bases, with 7 bases remaining between them. CDR3 length equals 13 residues. The germline V gene has CDR1 SGHTA and CDR2 FQGNSA. The CDR3, as DNA: TGTGCCAGCAGCTTAGAAGGGGGTTCACCCCTCCACTTT. As protein: CASSLEGGSPLHF.

V and J are TRBV9 and TRBJ2-7; D is ambiguous. Germline loops: CDR1 SGDLS, CDR2 YYNGEE. The CDR3 length is 14 residues. V was clipped by 2 bases and J by 0 bases, with 9 bases between them. CDR3 in DNA: TGTGCCAGCAGCGTTGAGGCCTTCTCCTACGAGCAGTACTTC. Translation: CASSVEAFSYEQYF.

The chain couples TRBV11-2 to TRBJ2-3; D gene unclear. Trimming took off 2 bases at V and 3 bases at J, with 9 bases between the two ends. The length of the CDR3 is 14 residues. Germline-derived CDR1 and CDR2 are SGHAT and FQNNGV. This chain's CDR3 is CASSLSFRTDTQYF. Here the CDR3 DNA reads TGTGCCAGCAGCTTATCTTTCCGGACAGATACGCAGTATTTT.

This clone was recorded a few times. V usage is TRBV25-1 and J usage is TRBJ2-5, with 8 positions matching TRBD1. CDR1 and CDR2 (germline): MGHDK, SYGVNS. The CDR3 covers 15 residues. V dropped 3 bases and J dropped 5; count of bases not matched to a gene: 8. The CDR3 loop reads CASSDQDRGYETQYF. The DNA of the CDR3 is TGTGCCAGCAGTGACCAAGACAGGGGATATGAGACCCAGTACTTC.

This chain links TRBV4-1 with TRBJ1-2, with TRBD1 as a possible D gene (6 bases). CDR3 size: 14 residues. The V gene's germline CDR1 is MGHRA and CDR2 YSYEKL. V was pared by 0 bases and J by 4 bases, with 9 bases between. CDR3 nucleotides: TGCGCCAGCAGCCAAGAACAGGGAATCTATGGCTACACCTTC. Translation gives CASSQEQGIYGYTF.

V and J are TRBV7-2 and TRBJ2-5; 10 bases are shared with TRBD1. Germline CDR1 and CDR2: SGHTA and FQGNSA. The CDR3 runs 15 residues. Trimming at V came to 6 bases and at J to 4 bases, leaving 8 bases not matched to a gene. The CDR3 loop reads CASRNPGQGTETQYF. CDR3 nucleotides: TGTGCCAGCAGAAATCCGGGACAGGGGACAGAGACCCAGTACTTC.

The chain links TRBV7-8 to TRBJ1-1; TRBD1 matches at 8 bases. After removal of 5 bases from V and 9 bases from J, the junction contained 8 bases not matched to a gene. The CDR3 is 13 amino acids. Germline CDR1 is SGHVS and CDR2 is FQNEAQ. DNA for the CDR3: TGTGCCAGCAGCACAGACAGGGGCCGGAAAGCTTTCTTT. Translated, it gives CASSTDRGRKAFF.

The chain uses TRBV5-1 and TRBJ1-1; TRBD1 agrees at 9 bases. The trim removed 4 bases at V and 5 bases at J, leaving 3 bases unmatched. CDR1 is SGHRS and CDR2 is YFSETQ in the germline V gene. The CDR3 is 13 amino acids. The DNA of the CDR3 is TGCGCCAGCAGCGGCGACAGGGGGACTGAAGCTTTCTTT. This codes for CASSGDRGTEAFF.

This chain uses TRBV19 with TRBJ2-1, with 7 nucleotides matching TRBD2. CDR1 and CDR2 (germline): LNHDA, SQIVND (reference sequence). The CDR3 is 13 residues long. Trimming removed 4 bases from V and 5 bases from J; junction bases left unmatched: 2. CDR3 protein: CASSTGGNNEQFF. DNA of the CDR3: TGTGCCAGTAGTACGGGAGGCAACAATGAGCAGTTCTTC.

This chain connects TRBV7-9 to TRBJ2-7; no clear D. The germline V gene encodes CDR1 SEHNR and CDR2 FQNEAQ (reference sequence). Trimming stripped 5 bases from V and 5 bases from J, with 13 bases between. There are 13 residues in the CDR3. The CDR3 spells CASSPPALDEQYF. In nucleotides, the CDR3 is TGTGCCAGCAGCCCCCCAGCGTTGGACGAGCAGTACTTC.

V usage is TRBV7-6 and J usage is TRBJ2-7, with D unresolved. Trimming pared 2 bases from V and 2 bases from J, leaving 7 bases between. Germline assignment: CDR1 SGHVS and CDR2 FNYEAQ. The CDR3 length is 13 residues. The DNA for the CDR3 is TGTGCCAGCAGCTTAAGCTCCACCTACGAGCAGTACTTC. This sequence encodes CASSLSSTYEQYF.

The chain combines TRBV21-1 with TRBJ2-2; TRBD1, the table's D call, lacks a check against the DNA. TRBV21-1 is reported as a pseudogene. The CDR3 runs 15 residues. The CDR3 loop is CASSRRQGGSGELFF. The DNA for the CDR3 is TGTGCCAGCAGCAGACGACAGGGAGGCTCCGGGGAGCTGTTTTTT.

This rearrangement joins TRBV5-1 to TRBJ2-2, with D possibly TRBD1 on 5 matching bases. In germline, CDR1 is SGHRS, CDR2 YFSETQ. V was pared by 1 base and J by 7 bases, with 11 bases between. CDR3 length: 14 amino acids. CDR3 residues: CASSLSGADGELFF. For the CDR3, the DNA is TGCGCCAGCAGCTTGTCTGGGGCAGACGGGGAGCTGTTTTTT.

The V gene is TRBV5-1, the J gene TRBJ1-4; unclear D gene. Deletions cut 5 bases from V and 5 bases from J, with 4 bases between. The CDR3 loop spans 11 amino acids. Per the germline V gene, CDR1 is SGHRS and CDR2 is YFSETQ. CDR3 loop: CASRENEKLFF. In nucleotides, the CDR3 is TGCGCCAGCAGGGAGAATGAAAAACTGTTTTTT.

The chain is built from TRBV6-5 and TRBJ1-5; no firm D call. Germline loops: CDR1 MNHEY, CDR2 SVGAGI. This CDR3 contains 14 residues. Trimming took 5 bases from V and 9 from J, leaving 17 bases between them. CDR3 sequence (DNA): TGTGCCAGCAGTATACGCGGGCGCTCCTGGCCCCAGCATTTT. Its translation: CASSIRGRSWPQHF.

The table lists this clone with a few counts. CDR3 nucleotide sequence: TGTGCCAGCAGCTTAGGTCCGCGGGCGGACTACGAGCAGTACTTC. It specifies CASSLGPRADYEQYF. The chain couples TRBV7-2 to TRBJ2-7; perhaps TRBD2 as D (5 bases). V gave up 1 base and J gave up 3 bases, with 13 bases separating them. Germline CDR1 and CDR2: SGHTA and FQGNSA. This CDR3 has 15 residues.

V usage is TRBV4-1 and J usage is TRBJ2-1; D unresolved. The CDR3 covers 17 residues. Germline CDR1 is MGHRA and CDR2 is YSYEKL. Trimming stripped 3 bases from V and 8 bases from J, with 23 bases between. CDR3 DNA sequence: TGCGCCAGCAGCCAGCCCCTTTCCCTAGATAGACGCTATGAGCAGTTCTTC. Translated: CASSQPLSLDRRYEQFF.

V and J are TRBV11-3 and TRBJ1-1; the D gene is possibly TRBD1 (5 bases). Per the germline V gene, CDR1 is SGHNT and CDR2 is YENEEA. The CDR3 runs 13 residues. Deletions cut 5 bases from V and 4 bases from J, with 11 bases between. CDR3 nucleotide sequence: TGTGCCAGCAGCGCAGGGATTGGCACTGAAGCTTTCTTT. It specifies CASSAGIGTEAFF. Full variable domain (remainder filled in from reference TRBV11-3 and TRBJ1-1): EAGVVQSPRYKIIEKKQPVAFWCNPISGHNTLYWYLQNLGQGPELLIRYENEEAVDDSQLPKDRFSAERLKGVDSTLKIQPAELGDSAVYLCASSAGIGTEAFFGQGTRLTVV.

The chain couples TRBV5-8 to TRBJ1-5, with TRBD1 matching over 7 bases. The CDR3 contains 15 residues. Germline loops: CDR1 SGHTS, CDR2 YDEGEE. After removal of 4 bases from V and 5 bases from J, the junction contained 9 bases not matched to a gene. The CDR3 sequence: CASSAGQRDDQPQHF. The CDR3 DNA reads as TGTGCCAGCAGCGCGGGACAGAGAGACGATCAGCCCCAGCATTTT.

The chain couples TRBV9 to TRBJ1-3; 10 nucleotides match TRBD1. Germline V gives CDR1 SGDLS, CDR2 YYNGEE. This CDR3 contains 15 residues. V dropped 4 bases and J dropped 2; count of bases not matched to a gene: 3. The CDR3 loop is CASSIGQGAGNTIYF. In DNA form, the CDR3 reads TGTGCCAGCAGCATAGGACAGGGGGCTGGAAACACCATATATTTT.

The chain employs TRBV6-1 and TRBJ2-7; D unclear. V lost 0 bases, J lost 1 base, and 4 bases lay in between. This CDR3 has 13 amino acids. CDR1 is MNHNS and CDR2 is SASEGT in the germline V gene. CDR3 nucleotides: TGTGCCAGCAGTGAAGCGAGGTCCTACGAGCAGTACTTC. It yields the protein CASSEARSYEQYF.

The chain employs TRBV5-1 and TRBJ2-7, with 9 positions matching TRBD1. Germline CDR1 reads SGHRS; CDR2 reads YFSETQ. V lost 4 bases, J lost 2 bases, and 4 bases stayed unmatched. The CDR3 contains 14 residues. This CDR3 reads CASSGGDRAYEQYF. CDR3 DNA: TGCGCCAGCAGCGGGGGGGACAGGGCCTACGAGCAGTACTTC. The whole variable domain, remainder taken from reference TRBV5-1 and TRBJ2-7, is KAGVTQTPRYLIKTRGQQVTLSCSPISGHRSVSWYQQTPGQGLQFLFEYFSETQRNKGNFPGRFSGRQFSNSRSEMNVSTLELGDSALYLCASSGGDRAYEQYFGPGTRLTVT.

The CDR3 bases are TGTGCCAGCAAGGGGCCCCTCTACACCGGGGAGCTGTTTTTT. It encodes CASKGPLYTGELFF. The V and J genes are TRBV6-5 and TRBJ2-2, with D maybe TRBD1 (5 bases). The germline V and J ends were trimmed by 7 bases and 3 bases, with 12 bases remaining between them. This CDR3 contains 14 residues. The germline V gene has CDR1 MNHEY and CDR2 SVGAGI.